The clone carrying this TCR beta chain appeared a single time. The antigen remains undetermined. The CDR3 extends over 15 amino acids. CDR1 is SGHAT and CDR2 is FQNNGV in the germline V gene. Trimming shortened V by 7 bases and J by 2 bases, and 18 bases separated the two germline ends. The sample originates from a study of shared clonotypes between healthy human individuals. Study-level information: Used for every donor were three CD4 naive, three CD4 memory, two CD8 naive and one CD8 memory plate.

Broader study findings: At large depth, rarefaction still showed sorted-subset sequencing to be incomplete. Some naive CD4 clonotypes, around 4.9%, turned up in common across a handful of donors.

Data came from immunoSEQ multiplex PCR; TCRdb stores just in-frame clones and leaves some out. The top ten hold 1.5% to 2% of the sample, which has around 2.1 million clones, around 93% seen once. CD45RO-negative cells were positively selected for CCR7, leaving out terminally differentiated effector memory CD45RA+ cells. V is TRBV11-2 and J is TRBJ2-7, with a tentative D call TRBD1 (6 bases). The material sequenced was naive CD8+ T cells from PBMCs. The receptor was derived from a man younger than 30 in good health. Some clones in this sample may be carry-over from other donors' samples. CDR3 protein: CASIQSSGATYEQYF. In DNA form, the CDR3 reads TGTGCCAGCATTCAAAGTTCAGGGGCCACCTACGAGCAGTACTTC.